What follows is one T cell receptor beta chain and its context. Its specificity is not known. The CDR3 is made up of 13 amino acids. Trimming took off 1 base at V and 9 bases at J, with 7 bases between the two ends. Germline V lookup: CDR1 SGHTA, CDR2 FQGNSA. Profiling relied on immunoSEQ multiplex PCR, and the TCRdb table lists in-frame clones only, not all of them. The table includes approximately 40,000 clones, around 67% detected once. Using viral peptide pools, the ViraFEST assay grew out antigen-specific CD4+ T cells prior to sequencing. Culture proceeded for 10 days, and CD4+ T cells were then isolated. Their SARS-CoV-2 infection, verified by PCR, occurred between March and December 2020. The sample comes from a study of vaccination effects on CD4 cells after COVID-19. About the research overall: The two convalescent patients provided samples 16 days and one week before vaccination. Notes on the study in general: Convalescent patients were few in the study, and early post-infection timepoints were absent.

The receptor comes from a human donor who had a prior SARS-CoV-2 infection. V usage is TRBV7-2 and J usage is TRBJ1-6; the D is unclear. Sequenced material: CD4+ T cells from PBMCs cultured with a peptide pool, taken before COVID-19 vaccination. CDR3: CASSLESSSPLHF. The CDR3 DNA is TGTGCCAGCAGCTTAGAATCGAGTTCACCCCTCCACTTT.